This T cell receptor beta chain was found in a study of T cells in tuberculosis. Clones were read by immunoSEQ multiplex PCR, and TCRdb kept only the in-frame ones, dropping some. The sample lists around 25,000 clones; 85% to 95% were seen once. This CDR3 has 15 amino acids. Per germline, CDR1 MNHEY and CDR2 SMNVEV (reference sequence). V gave up 5 bases and J gave up 0 bases, with 14 bases separating them. The specimen was PBMCs. The chain is built from TRBV27 and TRBJ2-7, with D maybe TRBD2 (6 bases). The source of this sequence is a donor under 30 with latent tuberculosis or without tuberculosis infection. Some clones in this sample may be carry-over from other donors' samples. CDR3 coding DNA: TGTGCCAGCAGTCTTCGGGGGTTTTCCTCCTACGAGCAGTACTTC. Residues: CASSLRGFSSYEQYF.